These 17 T cell receptor beta chains came from one sample sequenced in a study of blood T cell repertoires in COVID-19. Clones were read by immunoSEQ multiplex PCR, and TCRdb kept only the in-frame ones, dropping some. The sample has about 460,000 clones, less than 90% seen once. Sequenced: PBMCs or T cells enriched from blood (not recorded which). The receptors derive from a woman aged 60 to 75 who had recovered from COVID-19.

This rearrangement joins TRBV4-1 to TRBJ2-5; unclear D gene. Trimming removed 0 bases at V and 4 bases at J, with 15 bases between. CDR1 is MGHRA, CDR2 YSYEKL, per germline. This CDR3 region has 16 residues. CDR3 sequence (DNA): TGCGCCAGCAGCCAAGATTTTCGCGCCCTCGGAGAGACCCAGTACTTC. It codes for CASSQDFRALGETQYF.

This clone was seen only once. The J gene is TRBJ1-2, the V gene TRBV11-2, with TRBD1 matching 7 bases. Germline CDR1 SGHAT, CDR2 FQNNGV. This CDR3 region has 15 residues. Trimming at V came to 3 bases and at J to 0 bases, leaving 4 bases not matched to a gene. The CDR3 bases are TGTGCCAGCAGCTTTCAGGGGGTGACTAACTATGGCTACACCTTC. Protein product: CASSFQGVTNYGYTF.

This sequence joins TRBV2 and TRBJ2-7; TRBD1 matches 10 bases. Germline V CDR1 and CDR2: SNHLY, FYNNEI. The CDR3 length is 14 residues. V trimming: 3 bases; J trimming: 10 bases; junction bases outside the gene matches: 9. CDR3 nucleotide sequence: TGTGCCAGCAGTGAGGGCCGGGACAGGGGATCCCAGTACGTC. The encoded protein is CASSEGRDRGSQYV.

The CDR3 spells CASSLGTSGVGNTGELFF. Written as DNA, the CDR3 is TGTGCCAGCAGCTTGGGGACTAGCGGGGTCGGGAACACCGGGGAGCTGTTTTTT. The chain employs TRBV7-8 and TRBJ2-2; 13 nucleotides line up with TRBD2. Per germline, CDR1 SGHVS and CDR2 FQNEAQ. V was pared by 3 bases and J by 1 base, with 5 bases of the junction left unmatched. This CDR3 contains 18 residues.

The rearrangement joins TRBV9 to TRBJ2-3, with D maybe TRBD1 (5 bases). The CDR3 contains 14 residues. V was trimmed by 1 base and J by 2 bases, leaving 8 bases between them. Germline assignment: CDR1 SGDLS and CDR2 YYNGEE. The CDR3: CASSVSRATDTQYF. CDR3 sequence (DNA): TGTGCCAGCAGCGTATCCAGGGCCACAGATACGCAGTATTTT.

This chain uses TRBV6-6 with TRBJ1-5; 11 nucleotides align to TRBD1. The length of the CDR3 is 16 residues. Germline CDR1 reads MNHNY; CDR2 reads SVGAGI (reference sequence). Trimming took 6 bases from V and 4 from J; bases not matched to a gene: 8. As DNA, the CDR3 is TGTGCCAGCAGCTTATCGGACAGGGGGCAAAATCAGCCCCAGCATTTT. Translation gives CASSLSDRGQNQPQHF.

The chain carries TRBV29-1 and TRBJ2-1; 8 bases match TRBD1. CDR3 size: 18 residues. Trimming took 1 base from V and 4 from J; bases not matched to a gene: 15. Germline assignment: CDR1 SQVTM and CDR2 ANQGSEA. The CDR3 loop reads CSVEVTGEGPGFYNEQFF. For the CDR3, the DNA is TGCAGCGTTGAAGTGACAGGGGAAGGTCCCGGATTTTACAATGAGCAGTTCTTC.

This clone was counted only a few times. The chain employs TRBV10-3 and TRBJ1-3; 8 bases agree with TRBD1. V lost 3 bases to trimming and J lost 0 bases; unmatched junction nucleotides: 4. CDR3 length: 16 amino acids. In germline, CDR1 is ENHRY, CDR2 SYGVKD. In DNA form, the CDR3 reads TGTGCCATCAGTGATTGGACAGGGCTCTCTGGAAACACCATATATTTT. Translated, it gives CAISDWTGLSGNTIYF.

The J gene is TRBJ1-1, the V gene TRBV5-1, with D maybe TRBD1 (6 bases). Per the germline V gene, CDR1 is SGHRS and CDR2 is YFSETQ. V lost 5 bases, J lost 4 bases, and 27 bases lay in between. This CDR3 spans 18 amino acids. The CDR3, as DNA: TGCGCCAGCAGTTATAATTTACCGCTGACAGGCGCGGTCACTGAAGCTTTCTTT. It codes for CASSYNLPLTGAVTEAFF.

This chain connects TRBV2 to TRBJ1-1; TRBD1 matches at 9 bases. The V and J ends lost 6 bases and 4 bases, in that order; junction bases with no gene match: 12. CDR1 and CDR2 (germline): SNHLY, FYNNEI. This CDR3 contains 16 residues. The CDR3 protein is CASRRGTGMDATEAFF. In DNA, the CDR3 is TGTGCCAGCAGGAGGGGGACAGGGATGGATGCCACTGAAGCTTTCTTT.

A remark on this clone: This sample includes further DNA sequences coding for the same CDR3. The chain joins TRBV11-2 to TRBJ2-7; 7 bases map to TRBD1. The V gene end was trimmed by 5 bases and the J gene end by 4 bases; junction bases not matched to a gene: 8. The CDR3 has 14 residues. Germline V gene sequence: CDR1 SGHAT, CDR2 FQNNGV. The CDR3 region is CASSLSDRRYEQYV. CDR3 bases: TGTGCCAGCAGCCTATCGGACAGGCGGTACGAGCAGTACGTC.

This rearrangement joins TRBV2 to TRBJ2-7; 10 bases line up with TRBD1. This CDR3 spans 11 amino acids. Germline assignment: CDR1 SNHLY and CDR2 FYNNEI. CDR3 amino acids: CADRGPYEQYF. CDR3 DNA: TGTGCAGACAGGGGGCCCTACGAGCAGTACTTC.

The rearrangement links TRBV20-1 to TRBJ1-2; 11 nucleotides agree with TRBD1. CDR3 length: 13 amino acids. V trimming: 3 bases; J trimming: 8 bases; junction bases outside the gene matches: 5. Germline V gene data show CDR1 as DFQATT and CDR2 as SNEGSKA (reference sequence). CDR3 DNA: TGCAGTGCTAGTGGGGACAGGGGGAAAGGCTACACCTTC. Its translation is CSASGDRGKGYTF.

This clone was picked up one time. CDR3 coding DNA: TGCGCCAGCAGCCTAGGACAGGGCCAGACTGAGCAGTTCTTC. It specifies CASSLGQGQTEQFF. The V gene is TRBV5-1, the J gene TRBJ2-1; 8 nucleotides agree with TRBD1. CDR1 is SGHRS, CDR2 YFSETQ, per germline. Unmatched junction bases numbered 9, after V lost 4 bases and J lost 9 bases. The CDR3 is 14 amino acids.

Note on this clone: This sample also contains other DNA sequences that code for the same CDR3. The rearrangement links TRBV12-3 or TRBV12-4 to TRBJ1-1; D might be TRBD1 (5 bases). The germline V and J ends were trimmed by 2 bases and 5 bases, with 9 bases remaining between them. The CDR3 is 13 residues long. The CDR3 DNA reads TGTGCCAGCAGTTTACTCGGGGGTACTGAAGCTTTCTTT. This translates into CASSLLGGTEAFF.

The V and J genes are TRBV2 and TRBJ1-5; D is perhaps TRBD1 (6 bases). The CDR3 totals 14 residues. Trimming left V 3 bases short and J 1 base short, with 7 bases between. Germline assignment: CDR1 SNHLY and CDR2 FYNNEI. The CDR3 DNA follows: TGTGCCAGCAGTGACAGGGGAAGCAATCAGCCCCAGCATTTT. It specifies CASSDRGSNQPQHF.

This sequence joins TRBV7-9 and TRBJ2-7; unclear D gene. The CDR3 sequence is 14 residues long. From germline, CDR1 is SEHNR and CDR2 FQNEAQ (reference sequence). V was shortened by 1 base and J by 1 base, with 8 bases between the two germline ends. CDR3 in DNA: TGTGCCAGCAGCTTAGGGCCTTCATCCTACGAGCAGTACTTC. Amino acids: CASSLGPSSYEQYF. The complete variable domain, with remaining parts taken from reference TRBV7-9 and TRBJ2-7, reads DTGVSQNPRHKITKRGQNVTFRCDPISEHNRLYWYRQTLGQGPEFLTYFQNEAQLEKSRLLSDRFSAERPKGSFSTLEIQRTEQGDSAMYLCASSLGPSSYEQYFGPGTRLTVT.